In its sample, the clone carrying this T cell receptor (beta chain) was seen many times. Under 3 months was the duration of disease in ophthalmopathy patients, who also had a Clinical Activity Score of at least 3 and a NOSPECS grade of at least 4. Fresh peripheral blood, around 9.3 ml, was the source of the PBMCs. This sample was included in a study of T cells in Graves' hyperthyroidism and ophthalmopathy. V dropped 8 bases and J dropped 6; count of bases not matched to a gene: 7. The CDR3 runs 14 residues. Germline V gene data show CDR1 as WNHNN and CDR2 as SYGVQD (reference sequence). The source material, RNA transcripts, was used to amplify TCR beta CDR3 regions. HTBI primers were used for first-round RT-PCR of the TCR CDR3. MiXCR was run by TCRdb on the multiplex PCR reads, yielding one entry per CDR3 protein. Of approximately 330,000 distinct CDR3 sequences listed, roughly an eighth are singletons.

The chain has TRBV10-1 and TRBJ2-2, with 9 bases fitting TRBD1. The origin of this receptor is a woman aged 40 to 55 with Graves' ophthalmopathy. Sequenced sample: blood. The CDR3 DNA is TGCGCCAGCGAGGGACAGGGATCTGCCGGGGAGCTGTTTTTT. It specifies CASEGQGSAGELFF.